The 4 T cell receptor beta chains below were found in one sample sequenced in a study of shared clonotypes between healthy human individuals. TCRdb keeps only in-frame clones here, not all; method: immunoSEQ multiplex PCR. Of over 2 million clones listed, 85% to 95% were seen once; the top ten hold 0.13%. The material sequenced was naive CD4+ T cells sorted from blood. The subset denotes: CD45RA+ positively selected. Receptors originate from a man between 18 and 29 years old in good health.

In the case of this clone: The same CDR3 is also encoded by other DNA sequences in this sample. The chain couples TRBV5-1 to TRBJ2-5, with 9 bases matching TRBD1. Germline values: CDR1 SGHRS, CDR2 YFSETQ. The CDR3 is 15 residues long. V gave up 0 bases and J gave up 5 bases; unmatched junction bases: 5. The CDR3 DNA is TGCGCCAGCAGCTTGGCGACAGGGGGTTGGGAGACCCAGTACTTC. It translates to CASSLATGGWETQYF.

The rearrangement joins TRBV11-2 to TRBJ2-5; 9 bases fit TRBD1. The V gene's germline CDR1 is SGHAT and CDR2 FQNNGV. The ends lost 2 bases at V and 7 bases at J; junction bases unmatched: 14. The CDR3 spans 17 residues. CDR3 nucleotides: TGTGCCAGCAGCTTAAACACAGGGGGCACGGCGGTATGGACCCAGTACTTC. This translates into CASSLNTGGTAVWTQYF. Filled out from reference TRBV11-2 and TRBJ2-5, the complete variable domain reads EAGVAQSPRYKIIEKRQSVAFWCNPISGHATLYWYQQILGQGPKLLIQFQNNGVVDDSQLPKDRFSAERLKGVDSTLKIQPAKLEDSAVYLCASSLNTGGTAVWTQYFGPGTRLLVL.

Worth noting for this clone: Germline and junction disagree at one end, which may indicate a read error. J is TRBJ2-7 and V is TRBV7-7; 8 bases match TRBD1. Per the germline V gene, CDR1 is SSHAT and CDR2 is FNYEAQ (reference sequence). The CDR3 is 14 amino acids. Here the CDR3 reads CASSFGQGRVEQYF. The CDR3, as DNA: TGTGCTAGCAGCTTCGGACAGGGAAGGGTCGAGCAGTACTTC.

V usage is TRBV30 and J usage is TRBJ2-7; 8 bases fit TRBD1. Losses at the gene ends were 1 base for V and 9 bases for J; bases not matched to a gene: 11. Per the germline V gene, CDR1 is GTSNPN and CDR2 is SVGIG (reference sequence). The CDR3 is 14 residues long. The CDR3 bases are TGTGCCTGGAGTGCCTTGGACAGGGATGGGGCGCAGTACTTC. Amino acids: CAWSALDRDGAQYF.